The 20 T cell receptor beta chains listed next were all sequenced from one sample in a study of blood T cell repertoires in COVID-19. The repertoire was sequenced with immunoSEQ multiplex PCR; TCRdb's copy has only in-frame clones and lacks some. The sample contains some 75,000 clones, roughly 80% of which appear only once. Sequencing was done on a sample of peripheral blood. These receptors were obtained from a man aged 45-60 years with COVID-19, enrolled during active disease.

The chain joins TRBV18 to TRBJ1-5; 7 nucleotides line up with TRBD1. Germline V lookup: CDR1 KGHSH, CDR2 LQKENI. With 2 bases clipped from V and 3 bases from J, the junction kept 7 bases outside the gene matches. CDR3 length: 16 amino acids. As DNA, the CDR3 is TGTGCCAGCTCACCAGGGACAGCCTCAATCAATCAGCCCCAGCATTTT. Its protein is CASSPGTASINQPQHF.

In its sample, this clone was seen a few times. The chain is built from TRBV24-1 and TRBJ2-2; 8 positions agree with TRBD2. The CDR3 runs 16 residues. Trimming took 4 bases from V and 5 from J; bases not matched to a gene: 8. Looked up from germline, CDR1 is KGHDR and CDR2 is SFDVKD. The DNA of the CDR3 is TGTGCCACCAGTGACTTGGCGGGAGGCGATACCGGGGAGCTGTTTTTT. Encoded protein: CATSDLAGGDTGELFF.

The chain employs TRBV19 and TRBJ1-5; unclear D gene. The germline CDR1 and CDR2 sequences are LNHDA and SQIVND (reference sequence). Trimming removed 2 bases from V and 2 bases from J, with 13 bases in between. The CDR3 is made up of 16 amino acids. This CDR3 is CASSISRVVGNQPQHF. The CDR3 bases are TGTGCCAGTAGTATATCGAGAGTGGTGGGCAATCAGCCCCAGCATTTT.

This CDR3 is CAIKYSSSGNTIYF. The CDR3 nucleotides read TGTGCCATCAAGTACAGTAGCTCTGGAAACACCATATATTTT. V usage is TRBV10-3 and J usage is TRBJ1-3; the D is unclear. Germline V gene sequence: CDR1 ENHRY, CDR2 SYGVKD. The CDR3 is made up of 14 amino acids. Trimming pared 7 bases from V and 0 bases from J, leaving 10 bases between.

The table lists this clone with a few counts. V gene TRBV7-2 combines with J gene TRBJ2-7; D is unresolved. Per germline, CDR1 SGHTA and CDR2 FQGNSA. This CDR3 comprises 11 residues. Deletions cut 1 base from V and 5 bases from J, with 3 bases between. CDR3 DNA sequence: TGTGCCAGCAGCTTAGAGCACGAGCAGTACTTC. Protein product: CASSLEHEQYF.

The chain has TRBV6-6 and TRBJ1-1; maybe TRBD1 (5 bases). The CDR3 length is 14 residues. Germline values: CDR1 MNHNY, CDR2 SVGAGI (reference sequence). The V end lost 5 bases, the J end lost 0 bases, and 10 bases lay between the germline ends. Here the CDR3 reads CASSQGLLNTEAFF. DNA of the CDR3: TGTGCCAGCAGTCAGGGACTTTTGAACACTGAAGCTTTCTTT.

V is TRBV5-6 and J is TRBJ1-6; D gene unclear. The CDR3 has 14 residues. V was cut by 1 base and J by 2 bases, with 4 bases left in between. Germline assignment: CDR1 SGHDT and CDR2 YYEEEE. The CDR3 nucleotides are TGTGCCAGCAGCTTGCGCGCCTATAATTCACCCCTCCACTTT. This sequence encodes CASSLRAYNSPLHF.

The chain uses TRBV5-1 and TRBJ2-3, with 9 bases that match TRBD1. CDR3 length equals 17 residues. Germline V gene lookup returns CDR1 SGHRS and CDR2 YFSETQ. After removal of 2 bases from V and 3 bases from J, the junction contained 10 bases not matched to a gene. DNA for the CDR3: TGCGCCAGCAGCTTTTCCCGGGACAGGGTGGGAACAGATACGCAGTATTTT. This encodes CASSFSRDRVGTDTQYF.

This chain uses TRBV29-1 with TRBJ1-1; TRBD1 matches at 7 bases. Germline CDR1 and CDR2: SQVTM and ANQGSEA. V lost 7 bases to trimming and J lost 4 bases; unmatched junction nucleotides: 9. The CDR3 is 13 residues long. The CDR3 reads CSGGQSYSTEAFF. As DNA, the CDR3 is TGCAGCGGGGGACAGTCGTACTCCACTGAAGCTTTCTTT.

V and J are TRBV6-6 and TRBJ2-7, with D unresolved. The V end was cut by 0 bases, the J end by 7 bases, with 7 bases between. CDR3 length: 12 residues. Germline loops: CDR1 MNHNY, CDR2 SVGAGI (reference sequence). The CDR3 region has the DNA TGTGCCAGCAGTTACTCAACGAGGGAGCAGTACTTC. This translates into CASSYSTREQYF.

CDR3 nucleotides: TGTGCCATCAGGGACAGCATACGAACCGGGGAGCTGTTTTTT. This sequence encodes CAIRDSIRTGELFF. The chain is built from TRBV10-3 and TRBJ2-2, with D possibly TRBD1 on 6 matching bases. From germline, CDR1 is ENHRY and CDR2 SYGVKD. V was pared by 6 bases and J by 5 bases, with 13 bases between. This CDR3 comprises 14 residues.

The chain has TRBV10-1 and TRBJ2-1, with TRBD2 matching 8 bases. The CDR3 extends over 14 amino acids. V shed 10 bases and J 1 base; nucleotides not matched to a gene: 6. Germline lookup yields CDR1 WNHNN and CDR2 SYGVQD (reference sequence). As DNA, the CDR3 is TGCGCCACCGTAGCGGGACATTCCTACAATGAGCAGTTCTTC. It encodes CATVAGHSYNEQFF.

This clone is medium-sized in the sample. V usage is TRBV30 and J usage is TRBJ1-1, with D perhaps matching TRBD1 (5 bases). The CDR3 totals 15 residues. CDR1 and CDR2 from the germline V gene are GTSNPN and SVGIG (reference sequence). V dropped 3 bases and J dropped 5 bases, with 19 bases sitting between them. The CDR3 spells CAWRDAGLWGTEAFF. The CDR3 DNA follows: TGTGCCTGGAGGGACGCAGGGCTTTGGGGTACTGAAGCTTTCTTT.

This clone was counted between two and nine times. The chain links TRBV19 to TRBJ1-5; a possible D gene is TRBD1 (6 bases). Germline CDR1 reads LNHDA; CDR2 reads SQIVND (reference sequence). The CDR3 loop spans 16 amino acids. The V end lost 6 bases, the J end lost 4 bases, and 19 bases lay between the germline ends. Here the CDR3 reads CASRRGGGLGNQPQHF. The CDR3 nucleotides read TGTGCCAGTAGGAGGGGAGGGGGTTTGGGTAATCAGCCCCAGCATTTT.

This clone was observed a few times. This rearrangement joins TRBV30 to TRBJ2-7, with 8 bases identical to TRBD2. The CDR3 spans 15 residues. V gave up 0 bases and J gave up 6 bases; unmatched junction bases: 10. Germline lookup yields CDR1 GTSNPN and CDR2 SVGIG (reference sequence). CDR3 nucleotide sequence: TGTGCCTGGAGTGTTCTCCCGGGAGGGCGAGTCGAGCAGTACTTC. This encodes CAWSVLPGGRVEQYF.

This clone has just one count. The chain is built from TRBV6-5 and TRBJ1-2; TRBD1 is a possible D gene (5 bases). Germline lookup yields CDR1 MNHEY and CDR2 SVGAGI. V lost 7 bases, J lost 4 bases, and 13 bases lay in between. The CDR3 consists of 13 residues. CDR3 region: CASTAGGLYGYTF. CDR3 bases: TGTGCCAGCACCGCGGGGGGACTCTATGGCTACACCTTC.

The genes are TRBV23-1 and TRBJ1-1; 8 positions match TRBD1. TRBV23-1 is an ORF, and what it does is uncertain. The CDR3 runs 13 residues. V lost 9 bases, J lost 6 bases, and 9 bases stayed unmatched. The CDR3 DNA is TGCGCCAGGCCCGACAGGGGAGGTTCTGAAGCTTTCTTT. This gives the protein CARPDRGGSEAFF.

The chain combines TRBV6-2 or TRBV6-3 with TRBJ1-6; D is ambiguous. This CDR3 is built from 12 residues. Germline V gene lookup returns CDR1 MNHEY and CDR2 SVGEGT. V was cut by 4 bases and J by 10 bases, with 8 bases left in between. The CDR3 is CASSSTASPLHF. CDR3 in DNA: TGTGCCAGCAGTTCTACAGCCTCACCCCTCCACTTT.

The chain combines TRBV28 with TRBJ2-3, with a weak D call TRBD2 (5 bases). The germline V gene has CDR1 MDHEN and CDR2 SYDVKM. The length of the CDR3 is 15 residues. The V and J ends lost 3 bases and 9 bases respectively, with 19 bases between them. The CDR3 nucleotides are TGTGCCAGCAGTTTGAAGAGGGCCGGTTATGACACGCAGTATTTT. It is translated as CASSLKRAGYDTQYF.

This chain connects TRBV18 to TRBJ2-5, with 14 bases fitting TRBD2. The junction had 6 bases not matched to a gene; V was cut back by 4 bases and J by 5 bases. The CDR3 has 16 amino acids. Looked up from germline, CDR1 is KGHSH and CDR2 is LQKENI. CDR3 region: CASSQGTSGRWETQYF. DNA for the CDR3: TGTGCCAGCTCACAGGGGACTAGCGGGAGATGGGAGACCCAGTACTTC.